What follows is one TCR beta chain and its context. This sample was included in a study of type 1 and type 2 diabetes patients. PCR was run on genomic DNA. Amplification of the beta chain CDR3 used 30 forward and 13 reverse multiplex primers. Each CDR3 protein gets one entry after TCRdb re-called the multiplex PCR reads with MiXCR. This sample has under 300,000 distinct CDR3 sequences, with over 45% found just once. This CDR3 has 15 residues. V lost 1 base and J 4 bases, leaving 11 bases between the germline ends. Per the germline V gene, CDR1 is SGHDN and CDR2 is FVKESK. This sequence was found in a man in his late teens or twenties with type 2 diabetes. The genes are TRBV14 and TRBJ2-1; D is perhaps TRBD2 (5 bases). The source material was peripheral blood mononuclear cells (PBMCs). CDR3: CASSQGGSEYNEQFF. The CDR3 DNA reads as TGTGCCAGCAGCCAAGGAGGGTCCGAGTACAATGAGCAGTTCTTC.